Below, one T cell receptor beta chain is given with its context. Its antigen is as yet unknown. The table came from immunoSEQ multiplex PCR; TCRdb's copy has only in-frame clones and leaves some out. The sample table sets out 8,000 to 10,000 clones. Donors were some 11 juvenile idiopathic arthritis patients with active disease, 3 polyarticular and 8 oligoarticular. The record originates from a study of synovial regulatory T cells in juvenile arthritis. Overall study: One patient received methotrexate plus infliximab; one lacked treatment information. Findings and limits, study-wide: Synovial Tregs shared more CDR3 sequences with iaTregs than other blood Tregs. Synovial Teff and blood CPL repertoires partially overlapped with iaTreg TCR repertoires, which were largely patient-private.

Germline assignment: CDR1 LGHNA and CDR2 YSLEER. The CDR3 covers 14 residues. No DNA is given. Sequenced sample: Treg cells from blood. Specified subset: remaining (HLA-DR-negative) circulating blood Treg cells. This sequence was found in a donor between 2 and 29 years old with juvenile idiopathic arthritis. The V call is TRBV4-3, the J call TRBJ1-2; checking the TCRdb D call of TRBD1 is not possible without DNA. The CDR3 is CASSQDRVHYGYTF.